A single sample is the source of the 17 T cell receptor delta chains below, sequenced in a study of gamma-delta chains in newborns, infants, children. TCRdb reapplied CATT to the reads. The data contain roughly 5,000 delta-chain clones, 2.5% to 3.5% of them singletons. What was sequenced was blood. Receptors were obtained from a child who was a newborn, infant or young child, either healthy, febrile or measles-vaccinated (not recorded which).

This clone has a handful of counts. The likely explanation is a read error, given a far larger clone one base away. Other nucleotide sequences in the sample specify the same CDR3. The rearrangement uses TRDV2 and TRDJ3; D possibly corresponds to TRDD3 (5 bases). CDR1 is GEAIGNYY, CDR2 EKD, per germline. The CDR3 sequence is 19 residues long. CDR3 sequence (DNA): TGTGCCTGTGACACCGGGACCTGGCCGAGCTCCTGGGACACCCGGCAGATGTTTTTC. Protein: CACDTGTWPSSWDTRQMFF.

In this sample, this clone turned up a few times. TCRdb's listed protein matches a much larger clone and diverges from this DNA's translation at residue 12, likely through a read error; the protein shown comes from the DNA. The chain combines TRDV2 with TRDJ1; no clear D. This CDR3 has 15 amino acids. Germline V gene lookup returns CDR1 GEAIGNYY and CDR2 EKD. DNA for the CDR3: TGTGCCTGTGACACCGTGGGACAGTACACCGATAACCTCATCTTT. It yields the protein CACDTVGQYTDNLIF.

This clone occurred a few times. A much larger clone sits a single nucleotide away, making a read error possible. Other DNA sequences of this sample code for an identical CDR3. The rearrangement links TRDV2 to TRDJ3; 8 bases are shared with TRDD3. The CDR3 totals 19 residues. Germline loops: CDR1 GEAIGNYY, CDR2 EKD. Trimming at V came to 0 bases and at J to 0 bases, leaving 6 bases not matched to a gene. The chain's CDR3 is CACDTWGIPSSWDTRQMFF. The CDR3 nucleotides read TGTGCCTGTGACACCTGGGGGATTCCCAGCTCCTGGGACACCCGACAGATGTTTTTC.

In the case of this clone: This DNA's translation differs at residue 8 from TCRdb's protein, which comes from a much larger clone; a read error is likely, and the protein shown is translated from the DNA. The chain is built from TRDV1 and TRDJ2; D uncertain. The CDR3 is made up of 15 amino acids. The germline V gene has CDR1 TSWWSYY and CDR2 QGS. The V end lost 1 base, the J end lost 5 bases, and 11 bases lay between the germline ends. The DNA of the CDR3 is TGTGCTCTTGGGGAACGCGGTCCCCCAACAGCACAACTCTTCTTT. Translating it yields CALGERGPPTAQLFF.

A word on this clone: TCRdb's entry gives the protein of a much larger clone, which mismatches this DNA's translation at residue 17, likely from a read error; the protein reported here is translated from the DNA. The chain has TRDV2 and TRDJ3; 12 bases line up with TRDD3. The CDR3 totals 19 residues. Per the germline V gene, CDR1 is GEAIGNYY and CDR2 is EKD. The CDR3 nucleotides are TGTGCCTGTGACCCCTTACTGGGGGATACCACCTGGGACACCCGACAGACGTTTTTC. Translated: CACDPLLGDTTWDTRQTFF.

Points on this clone: A read error is possible here, since a much larger clone lies one base away. Other DNA sequences in the sample encode the same CDR3. The V and J genes are TRDV2 and TRDJ3; weak D call: TRDD3 (6 bases). The germline gives CDR1 GEAIGNYY, CDR2 EKD. The CDR3 contains 17 residues. CDR3 sequence (DNA): TGTGCCTGTGACACCGTGACTCTGCACTGGGACACCCGGCAGATGTTTTTC. Translation gives CACDTVTLHWDTRQMFF.

A few counts support this clone. A much larger clone is a single base away; this may be a read error. Other DNA variants within this sample encode the same CDR3. The rearrangement uses TRDV1 and TRDJ1, with 8 bases lining up with TRDD3. The CDR3 extends over 22 amino acids. CDR1 and CDR2 (germline): TSWWSYY, QGS. J gave up 0 bases and V 4 bases, and 25 bases lay outside the gene matches. This CDR3 is CALGGLPFTGGLREPHTDKLIF. In DNA, the CDR3 is TGTGCTCTTGGGGGCTTGCCCTTCACTGGGGGGCTACGTGAGCCGCACACCGATAAACTCATCTTT.

In this sample, this clone turned up a few times. TCRdb lists the protein of a much larger clone for this DNA, which differs at residue 3, so this is likely a read error; the protein given here is translated from the DNA itself. This sequence joins TRDV2 and TRDJ1; a possible D gene is TRDD3 (5 bases). Per germline, CDR1 GEAIGNYY and CDR2 EKD. This CDR3 is 17 amino acids long. The DNA of the CDR3 is TGTGCCCGTGACACCGGATTAGGGGGCCGACCGTGGGATAAACTCATCTTT. Residues: CARDTGLGGRPWDKLIF.

This clone was seen a few times. This sequence joins TRDV2 and TRDJ3, with TRDD3 as a possible D gene (6 bases). The length of the CDR3 is 17 residues. The germline gives CDR1 GEAIGNYY, CDR2 EKD. With 5 bases removed from V and 4 bases from J, the gap between germline ends came to 17 bases. This CDR3 is CACGTTGDRWDTRQMFF. The CDR3 DNA is TGTGCCTGTGGCACGACCGGGGATCGGTGGGACACCCGACAGATGTTTTTC.

In regard to this clone: With only one base between it and a far larger clone, this is likely a read error. Within the sample, other DNA sequences also encode this same CDR3. The genes are TRDV2 and TRDJ3, with D unclear. Germline loops: CDR1 GEAIGNYY, CDR2 EKD. Trimming stripped 0 bases from V and 0 bases from J, with 14 bases between. The CDR3 totals 19 residues. The CDR3 spells CACDTGTWPSSWDTRQMFF. The DNA of the CDR3 is TGTGCCTGTGACACCGGGACTTGGCCGAGCTCCTGGGACACCCGACAGATGTTTTTC.

For this clone: At one of its ends the junction is not consistent with the germline gene, which may arise from a read error. Other DNA sequences within the sample encode an identical CDR3. The gene calls are TRDV1 and TRDJ1; D remains unclear. Germline V gene lookup returns CDR1 TSWWSYY and CDR2 QGS. The CDR3 covers 15 residues. CDR3 protein: CALGELNSPIHKLIF. CDR3 DNA sequence: TGTGCTCTTGGGGAACTTAACTCCCCCATCCATAAACTCATATTT.

This clone was observed a few times. The TCRdb protein, from a much larger clone, departs from this DNA's translation at residue 12, likely by read error; the protein shown derives from the DNA. This sequence joins TRDV2 and TRDJ3, with 12 bases matching TRDD3. CDR1 is GEAIGNYY, CDR2 EKD, per germline. The CDR3 runs to 18 residues. CDR3 in amino acids: CACDSLGDTRWGTRQMFF. CDR3 bases: TGTGCCTGTGACAGTCTGGGGGATACGCGCTGGGGCACCCGACAGATGTTTTTC.

This clone was seen only a few times. The translation of this DNA and the TCRdb protein of a much larger clone differ at residue 9, probably owing to a read error; the protein shown here is translated from the DNA. The chain employs TRDV2 and TRDJ3; either TRDD2 or TRDD3 may supply D (5 bases each). CDR3 length: 20 residues. V was trimmed by 3 bases and J by 0 bases, leaving 20 bases between them. CDR1 and CDR2 from the germline V gene are GEAIGNYY and EKD. CDR3 nucleotides: TGTGCCTGTGACTCCCTTCGGGGACCTCCTAGCTCCTGGGACACCCGACAGATGTTTTTC. This gives the protein CACDSLRGPPSSWDTRQMFF.

Concerning this clone: This may come from a read error, since a much larger clone is one base off. The chain combines TRDV1 with TRDJ1; 7 bases fit TRDD3. The CDR3 has 18 residues. Germline V CDR1 and CDR2: TSWWSYY, QGS. CDR3 loop: CALRELPLGGRYTDKLIF. DNA for the CDR3: TGTGCTCTTAGGGAATTGCCCCTGGGGGGGAGGTACACCGATAAACTCATCTTT.

This clone was found a few times. TCRdb assigns this DNA the protein of a much larger clone, which departs from its translation at residue 6; this likely reflects a read error, and the protein shown comes from translating the DNA. The V and J genes are TRDV2 and TRDJ3, with D unclear. This CDR3 has 17 amino acids. In germline, CDR1 is GEAIGNYY, CDR2 EKD. V was shortened by 3 bases and J by 0 bases, with 11 bases between the two germline ends. CDR3 DNA sequence: TGTGCCTGTGACCCCTGCGGTAGCTCCTGGGACACCCGACAGATGTTTTTC. Protein sequence: CACDPCGSSWDTRQMFF.

This clone was found a few times. A read error is possible here, since a much larger clone lies one base away. The chain has TRDV2 and TRDJ3, with D possibly TRDD3 on 6 matching bases. V gave up 3 bases and J gave up 19 bases, with 21 bases separating them. CDR1 and CDR2 (germline): GEAIGNYY, EKD. The CDR3 loop spans 14 amino acids. CDR3 sequence reads: CACDPLLVVDTMFF. The CDR3 nucleotides read TGTGCCTGTGACCCACTCTTGGTGGTGGATACCATGTTTTTC.

This clone was detected only a few times. This likely came from a read error, as a far larger clone is one base away. The gene calls are TRDV2 and TRDJ3, with 7 bases matching TRDD3. The CDR3 sequence is 25 residues long. Losses at the gene ends were 0 bases for V and 0 bases for J; bases not matched to a gene: 25. The V gene's germline CDR1 is GEAIGNYY and CDR2 EKD. CDR3 amino acids: CACDTSRVTTDLGGRSSWDTRQMFF. The CDR3 DNA sequence: TGTGCCTGTGACACCTCCCGCGTTACTACTGACCTGGGGGGTAGGAGCTCCTGGGACACCCGACAGATGTTTTTC.